The rows below give T cell receptor beta chains drawn from one sample of a study of blood T cell repertoires in COVID-19. Using immunoSEQ multiplex PCR, the repertoire was profiled, and TCRdb retains in-frame clones only, with some absent. The sample carries 260,000 or so clones, approximately 86% recorded once. Sequenced material: PBMCs or T cells enriched from blood (not recorded which). These TCRs come from a woman in her 30s with acute COVID-19. Each CDR3 is given with its conserved first and last residue. D genes are given only for firm matches. Clone size, where shown, is once, few, many, or a class for clones that have expanded.

D	J	length	V	size	DNA	CDR3
-	TRBJ1-4	15	TRBV6-5	once	TGTGCCAGCAGGCAAGGGAGGGGAGTTATTGAAAAACTGTTTTTT	CASRQGRGVIEKLFF
-	TRBJ1-1	12	TRBV13	few	TGTGCCAGCAGCCAACAGAACACTGAAGCTTTCTTT	CASSQQNTEAFF
TRBD1	TRBJ2-5	16	TRBV7-9	-	TGTGCCAGCAGCTCCGGGACAGGGGGCTCTAGTGTGACCCAGTACTTC	CASSSGTGGSSVTQYF
TRBD1	TRBJ1-5	17	TRBV19	-	TGTGCCAGTAGTATTGATGTGGGACAGGGTGATAATCAGCCCCAGCATTTT	CASSIDVGQGDNQPQHF
TRBD1	TRBJ2-2	16	TRBV7-9	-	TGTGCCAGCAGCTATCCCGGGACAGGGTGGACCGGGGAGCTGTTTTTT	CASSYPGTGWTGELFF
-	TRBJ1-2	14	TRBV5-5	-	TGTGCCAGCAGCTTGGTTGCCGGGAACTATGGCTACACCTTC	CASSLVAGNYGYTF
-	TRBJ2-7	11	TRBV6-5	-	TGTGCCAGCCGGGGAGTCTACGAGCAGTACTTC	CASRGVYEQYF
-	TRBJ2-3	15	TRBV18	-	TGTGCCAGCTCACCACCGAACCGGGGCACAGATACGCAGTATTTT	CASSPPNRGTDTQYF
-	TRBJ1-3	14	TRBV11-2	-	TGTGCCAGCAGCTCACAGGCTTTTGGAAACACCATATATTTT	CASSSQAFGNTIYF
TRBD1	TRBJ1-2	16	TRBV14	-	TGTGCCAGCAGCCAAGTCATCACCACAGGGGTGTCTGGCTACACCTTC	CASSQVITTGVSGYTF
-	TRBJ1-5	15	TRBV7-8	-	TGTGCCAGCAGCTCCCGGGGGGCCTCCAATCAGCCCCAGCATTTT	CASSSRGASNQPQHF
TRBD1	TRBJ2-5	13	TRBV7-9	-	TGTGCCAGCAGCCATGGACAGGGGGAGACCCAGTACTTC	CASSHGQGETQYF
-	TRBJ1-5	13	TRBV19	-	TGTGCCAGTAGTATGGCAGGGGATCAGCCCCAGCATTTT	CASSMAGDQPQHF
TRBD2	TRBJ2-1	16	TRBV5-4	-	TGTGCCAGCAGCCCGAGTGGGGGGGGACTTCACAATGAGCAGTTCTTC	CASSPSGGGLHNEQFF
-	TRBJ2-1	11	TRBV12-3/TRBV12-4	-	TGTGCCAGCAGTTTAGAACGGGAGCAGTTCTTC	CASSLEREQFF
-	TRBJ1-5	14	TRBV13	-	TGTGCCAGCAGCATCCGACAGGGCAATCAGCCCCAGCATTTT	CASSIRQGNQPQHF
TRBD1	TRBJ1-1	16	TRBV6-5	-	TGTGCCAGCAGTTACTTGTCGACAGGGGTCGACACTGAAGCTTTCTTT	CASSYLSTGVDTEAFF
-	TRBJ1-5	16	TRBV21-1	once	TGTGCCAGCAGCAAAGATCCAGGGCTTAGCAATCAGCCCCAGCATTTT	CASSKDPGLSNQPQHF
TRBD1	TRBJ2-1	14	TRBV5-6	-	TGTGCCGCTTGGCGGGCAGGGGGCTACAATGAGCAGTTCTTC	CAAWRAGGYNEQFF
-	TRBJ2-7	13	TRBV11-2	-	TGTGCCAGCAGCCCCGGGACTTTCTACGAGCAGTACTTC	CASSPGTFYEQYF
-	TRBJ2-7	15	TRBV11-2	-	TGTGCCAGCAGCCCGTCACGACAGGCATACTACGAGCAGTACTTC	CASSPSRQAYYEQYF
TRBD1	TRBJ2-7	16	TRBV4-1	-	TGCGCCAGCAGTTTCCCCTCCGGGACAGGGAGAGGAGAGCAGTACTTC	CASSFPSGTGRGEQYF
-	TRBJ1-2	16	TRBV5-4	once	TGTGCCAGCAGCTTGGAGGGGTTACAGGGCGGCTATGGCTACACCTTC	CASSLEGLQGGYGYTF
-	TRBJ1-1	15	TRBV30	-	TGTGCCTGGAGTGGCCAGTGGAATGGGCGCACTGAAGCTTTCTTT	CAWSGQWNGRTEAFF
-	TRBJ1-5	15	TRBV6-5	once	TGTGCCAGCAGTTACTCGACCTCGGGATCTCAGCCCCAGCATTTT	CASSYSTSGSQPQHF
TRBD1	TRBJ1-1	15	TRBV6-5	once	TGTGCCAGCGTTGACAGGGGGAAAATAAACACTGAAGCTTTCTTT	CASVDRGKINTEAFF
-	TRBJ2-6	13	TRBV29-1	-	TGCAGCGTTGAGTGGGGGGTAGGCAACGTCCTGACTTTC	CSVEWGVGNVLTF
-	TRBJ2-1	14	TRBV5-1	-	TGCGCCAGCAGCTTCGATAGCTACTACAATGAGCAGTTCTTC	CASSFDSYYNEQFF
-	TRBJ1-4	16	TRBV7-8	-	TGTGCCAGCAGCCTGACAGTAACTTCAACTAATGAAAAACTGTTTTTT	CASSLTVTSTNEKLFF
-	TRBJ2-7	14	TRBV4-1	-	TGCGCCAGCAGCCCCTACCAGGGTCCACTGGAGCAGTACTTC	CASSPYQGPLEQYF
TRBD1	TRBJ2-7	17	TRBV2	-	TGTGCCAGCAGTGAACCGGGACAGGGTTGGGCATCCTACGAGCAGTACTTC	CASSEPGQGWASYEQYF
-	TRBJ2-5	17	TRBV4-1	-	TGCGCCAGCAGCCAAGATAGCCCCGGGAGCCCTCAAGAGACCCAGTACTTC	CASSQDSPGSPQETQYF
-	TRBJ1-1	13	TRBV13	once	TGTGCCAGCAGCTTAACGGGGGGAACTGAAGCTTTCTTT	CASSLTGGTEAFF
TRBD1	TRBJ1-2	14	TRBV5-1	-	TGCGCCAGCAGCTTGGCCGACAGGGATGGTGGCTACACCTTC	CASSLADRDGGYTF
-	TRBJ1-2	14	TRBV5-6	few	TGTGCCAGCAGCCCTGGACAATCTAACTATGGCTACACCTTC	CASSPGQSNYGYTF
-	TRBJ1-6	13	TRBV3-1/TRBV3-2	-	TGTGCCAGCAGCCAAGTGGCCGATTCACCCCTCCACTTT	CASSQVADSPLHF
-	TRBJ2-2	15	TRBV18	-	TGTGCCAGCTCACCATGGTCCGGGGAAAGCGGGGAGCTGTTTTTT	CASSPWSGESGELFF
TRBD1	TRBJ2-5	13	TRBV19	-	TGTGCCAGTAATCGACACAGGGGGGAGACCCAGTACTTC	CASNRHRGETQYF
-	TRBJ1-2	16	TRBV19	-	TGTGCCAGTAGTATCCAAGAGGTGGTCGCGGTCTATGGCTACACCTTC	CASSIQEVVAVYGYTF
-	TRBJ1-2	14	TRBV7-2	-	TGTGCCAGCAGCTTAGTACGGACTATTCGTGGCTACACCTTC	CASSLVRTIRGYTF
-	TRBJ1-2	13	TRBV12-3/TRBV12-4	-	TGTGCCAGCAATCAGGAGGCACAAAACGGCTACACCTTC	CASNQEAQNGYTF
TRBD1	TRBJ2-2	13	TRBV5-1	few	TGCGCCAGCAGGGACAGGTACACCGGGGAGCTGTTTTTT	CASRDRYTGELFF
TRBD2	TRBJ2-7	13	TRBV7-2	-	TGTGCCAGCAGCTTCGGGAGGTCCTACGAGCAGTACTTC	CASSFGRSYEQYF
-	TRBJ2-3	18	TRBV3-1/TRBV3-2	-	TGTGCCAGCAGCCAAGAGCAAACAGGGATGGGGTACACAGATACGCAGTATTTT	CASSQEQTGMGYTDTQYF
-	TRBJ1-2	12	TRBV7-2	-	TGTGCCAGCAGCTTAGGGGCCCCCGGCTACACCTTC	CASSLGAPGYTF
TRBD1	TRBJ2-7	14	TRBV7-2	-	TGTGCCAGCAGCATCCACAGGGGAAGCTACGAGCAGTACTTC	CASSIHRGSYEQYF
TRBD1	TRBJ2-5	17	TRBV13	-	TGTGCCAGCAGCTTAGGGGCCCTGAGGGGGCCTCAAGAGACCCAGTACTTC	CASSLGALRGPQETQYF